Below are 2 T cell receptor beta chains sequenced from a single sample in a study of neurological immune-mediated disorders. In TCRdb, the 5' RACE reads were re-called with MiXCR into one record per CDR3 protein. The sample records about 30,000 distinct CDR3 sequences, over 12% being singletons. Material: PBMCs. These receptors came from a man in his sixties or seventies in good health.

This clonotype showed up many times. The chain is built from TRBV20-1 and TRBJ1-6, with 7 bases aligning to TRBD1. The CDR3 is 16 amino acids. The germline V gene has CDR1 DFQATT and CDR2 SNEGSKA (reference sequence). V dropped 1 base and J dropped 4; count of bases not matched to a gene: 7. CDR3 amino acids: CSARVPGQPYNSPLHF. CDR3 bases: TGCAGTGCTAGAGTACCGGGACAGCCTTATAATTCACCCCTCCACTTT.

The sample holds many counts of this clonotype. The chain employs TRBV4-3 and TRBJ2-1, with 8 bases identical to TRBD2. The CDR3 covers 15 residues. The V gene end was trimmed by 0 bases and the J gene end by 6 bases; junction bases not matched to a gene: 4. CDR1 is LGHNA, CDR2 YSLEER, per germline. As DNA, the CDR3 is TGCGCCAGCAGCCAAGATGGACTAGCCATCAATGAGCAGTTCTTC. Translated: CASSQDGLAINEQFF.